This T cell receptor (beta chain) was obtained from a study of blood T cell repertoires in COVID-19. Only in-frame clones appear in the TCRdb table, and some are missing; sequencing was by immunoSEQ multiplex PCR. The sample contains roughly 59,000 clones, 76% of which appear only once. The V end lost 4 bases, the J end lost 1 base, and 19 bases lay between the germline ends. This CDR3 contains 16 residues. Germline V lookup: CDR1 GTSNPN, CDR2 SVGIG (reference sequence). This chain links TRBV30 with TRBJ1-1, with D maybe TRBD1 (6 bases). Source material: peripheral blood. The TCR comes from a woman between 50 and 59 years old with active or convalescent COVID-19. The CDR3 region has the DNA TGTGCCTGGACAGGAGTCAGGGGATTTAGGAACACTGAAGCTTTCTTT. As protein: CAWTGVRGFRNTEAFF. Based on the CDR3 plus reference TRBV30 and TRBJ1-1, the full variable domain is SQTIHQWPATLVQPVGSPLSLECTVEGTSNPNLYWYRQAAGRGLQLLFYSVGIGQISSEVPQNLSASRPQDRQFILSSKKLLLSDSGFYLCAWTGVRGFRNTEAFFGQGTRLTVV.